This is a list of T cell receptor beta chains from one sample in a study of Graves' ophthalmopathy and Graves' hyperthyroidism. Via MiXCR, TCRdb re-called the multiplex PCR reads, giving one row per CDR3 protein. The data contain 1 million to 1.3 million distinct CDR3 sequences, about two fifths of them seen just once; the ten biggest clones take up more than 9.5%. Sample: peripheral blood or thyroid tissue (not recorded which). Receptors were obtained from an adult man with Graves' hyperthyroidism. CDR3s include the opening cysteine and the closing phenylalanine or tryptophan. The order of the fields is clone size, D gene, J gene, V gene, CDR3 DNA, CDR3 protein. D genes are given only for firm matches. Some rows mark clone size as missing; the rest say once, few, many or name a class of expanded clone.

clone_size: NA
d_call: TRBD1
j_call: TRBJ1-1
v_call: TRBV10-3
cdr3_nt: TGTGCCAGCAGTTACCCGAGGACAGGGAAATTTATGAACACTGAAGCTTTCTTT
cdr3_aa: CASSYPRTGKFMNTEAFF

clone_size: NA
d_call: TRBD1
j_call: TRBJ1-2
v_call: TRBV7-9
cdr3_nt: TGTGCCAGCAGCCGTTACCGGGACAGGGGCACCTCGGGCACCTTC
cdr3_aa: CASSRYRDRGTSGTF

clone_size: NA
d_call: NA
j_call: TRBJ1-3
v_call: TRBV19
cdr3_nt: TGTGCCAGCAGTTGGGGACGGTCCTCTGGAAACACCATATATTTT
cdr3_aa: CASSWGRSSGNTIYF

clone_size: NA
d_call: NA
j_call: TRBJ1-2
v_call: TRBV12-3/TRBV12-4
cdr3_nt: TGTGCCAGCAGTCTTCAGGGCTATGGCCACACCTTC
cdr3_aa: CASSLQGYGHTF

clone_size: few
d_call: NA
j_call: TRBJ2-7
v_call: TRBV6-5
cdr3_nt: TGTGCCATCCGAGACTCCCCTCGGGGGGAGCAGTACTTC
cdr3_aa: CAIRDSPRGEQYF

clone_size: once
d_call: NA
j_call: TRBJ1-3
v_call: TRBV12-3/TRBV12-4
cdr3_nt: TGTGCCAGCAGTTTCGGACTTCCCGAGTTCTCTGGAAACACCATATATTTT
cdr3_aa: CASSFGLPEFSGNTIYF

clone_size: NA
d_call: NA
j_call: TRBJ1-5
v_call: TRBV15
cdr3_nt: TGTGCCACCAGCGCGGGACACGAGCCCCCACTGCCGTACAATCAGCCCCAGCATTTT
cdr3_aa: CATSAGHEPPLPYNQPQHF

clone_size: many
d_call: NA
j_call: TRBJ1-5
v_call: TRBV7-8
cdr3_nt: TGTGCCAGCAGCTCAGGGACGACCGATAGCAATCAGCCCCAGCATTTT
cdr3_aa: CASSSGTTDSNQPQHF

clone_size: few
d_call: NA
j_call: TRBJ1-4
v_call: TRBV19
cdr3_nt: TGTGCCAGTAGTATCCCCGGAGTATATTCCGAAAAACTGTTTTTT
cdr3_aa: CASSIPGVYSEKLFF

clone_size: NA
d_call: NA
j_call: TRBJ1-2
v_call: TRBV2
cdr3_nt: TGTGCCAGCAGCGAACGGGGGCCTGGTGGCTACACCTTC
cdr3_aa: CASSERGPGGYTF

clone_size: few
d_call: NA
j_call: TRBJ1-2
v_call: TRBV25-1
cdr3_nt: TGTGCCAGCAGTTACTCGGGATTCTCCGCACAGTTCTATGGCTACACCTTC
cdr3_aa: CASSYSGFSAQFYGYTF

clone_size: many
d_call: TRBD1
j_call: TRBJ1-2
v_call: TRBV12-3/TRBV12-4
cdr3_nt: TGTGCCAGCAGTGCAGACAGGGTTGGCTACACCTTC
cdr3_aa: CASSADRVGYTF

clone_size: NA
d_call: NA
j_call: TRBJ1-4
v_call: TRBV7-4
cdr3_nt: TGTGCCAGCAGTTCTGACAACCCAGCTCTGGAAAAACTGTTTTTT
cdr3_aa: CASSSDNPALEKLFF

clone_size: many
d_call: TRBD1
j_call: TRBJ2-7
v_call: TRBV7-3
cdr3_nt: TGTGCCAGCAGCTACTCCGGGACAGGAGATTACGAGCAGTACTTC
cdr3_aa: CASSYSGTGDYEQYF

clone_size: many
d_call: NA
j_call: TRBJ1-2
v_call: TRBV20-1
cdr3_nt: TGCAGTGCGCAGATACGGGGGGACTACACCTTC
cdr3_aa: CSAQIRGDYTF

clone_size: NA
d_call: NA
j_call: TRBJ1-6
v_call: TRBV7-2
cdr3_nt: TGTGCCAGCAGCTGGGGGGCAACCAGGAGATCGCCCCTCCACTTT
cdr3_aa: CASSWGATRRSPLHF

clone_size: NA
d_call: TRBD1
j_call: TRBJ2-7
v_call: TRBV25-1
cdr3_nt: TGTGCCAGCAGGTTAGGGCCCGGCGAACCGGGACAGGGAAAGGTGGGCGAGCAGTACTTC
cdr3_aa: CASRLGPGEPGQGKVGEQYF

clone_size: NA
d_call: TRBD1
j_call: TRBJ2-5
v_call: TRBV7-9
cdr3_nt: TGTGCCAGCTTGGGACAGGAAGAGACCCAGTACTTC
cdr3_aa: CASLGQEETQYF

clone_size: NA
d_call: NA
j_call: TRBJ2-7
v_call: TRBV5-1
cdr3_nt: TGCGCCAGCAGCCCCCGCGATAGGAACGAGCAGTACTTC
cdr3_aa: CASSPRDRNEQYF

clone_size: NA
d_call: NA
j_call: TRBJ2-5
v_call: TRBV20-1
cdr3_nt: TGCAGTGCTAGAAAGACAGGGAACACCGGGGAGGGAAGTGACCAGTACTTC
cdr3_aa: CSARKTGNTGEGSDQYF

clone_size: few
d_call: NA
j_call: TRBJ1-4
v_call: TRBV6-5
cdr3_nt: TGTGCCAGCAATGGGGAGAAACTGTTTTTT
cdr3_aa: CASNGEKLFF

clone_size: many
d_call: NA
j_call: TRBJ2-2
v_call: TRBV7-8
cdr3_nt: TGTGCCAGCACCGACGACGGAACAAGGAGCACCGGGGAGCTGTTTTTT
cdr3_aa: CASTDDGTRSTGELFF

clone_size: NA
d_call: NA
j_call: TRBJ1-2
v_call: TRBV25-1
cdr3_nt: TGTGCCACCAACCAGGCTCCTATACAGTTCGACTACACCTTC
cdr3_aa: CATNQAPIQFDYTF

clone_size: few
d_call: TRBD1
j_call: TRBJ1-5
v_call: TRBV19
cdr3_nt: TGTGCCAGTAGTATAGTTGTCCCGGACAGGGGGCTCGTGAGCAATCAGCCCCAGCATTTT
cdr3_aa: CASSIVVPDRGLVSNQPQHF

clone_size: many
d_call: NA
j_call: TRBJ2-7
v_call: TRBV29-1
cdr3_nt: TGCAGCGTTGTCGGGTTGGGGCTTTACGAGCAGTACTTC
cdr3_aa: CSVVGLGLYEQYF

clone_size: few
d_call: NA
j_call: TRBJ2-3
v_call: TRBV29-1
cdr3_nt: TGCAGCGTTGTGGACACCCAGAGCACAGATACGCAGTATTTT
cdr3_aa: CSVVDTQSTDTQYF

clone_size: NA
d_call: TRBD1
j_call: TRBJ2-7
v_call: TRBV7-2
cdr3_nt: TGTGCCAGCAGCTTGACAGGGCCCCAATGGGGCGAGCAGTACTTC
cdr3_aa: CASSLTGPQWGEQYF

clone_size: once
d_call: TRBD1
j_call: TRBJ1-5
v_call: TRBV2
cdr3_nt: TGTGCCAGCAGTGTGAGCCAGGGGGCAGGCGAGACCCAGCATTTT
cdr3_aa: CASSVSQGAGETQHF

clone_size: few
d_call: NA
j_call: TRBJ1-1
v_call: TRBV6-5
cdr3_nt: TGTGCCAGCAGTTACCGGGGGCTAGCTGAAGCTTTCTTT
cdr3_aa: CASSYRGLAEAFF

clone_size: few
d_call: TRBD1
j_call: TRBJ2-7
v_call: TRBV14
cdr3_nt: TGTGCCAGCAGCCAGACAGGGGGGAGTACCTACGAGCAGTACTTC
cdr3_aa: CASSQTGGSTYEQYF

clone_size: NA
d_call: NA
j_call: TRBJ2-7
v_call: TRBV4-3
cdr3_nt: TGCGCCAGCAGCCCGGACTATGGGGTTTACGAGCAGTACTTC
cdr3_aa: CASSPDYGVYEQYF

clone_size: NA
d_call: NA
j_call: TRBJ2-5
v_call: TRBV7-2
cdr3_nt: TGTGCCAGCAGCTTAGCGAGGGGGGGCCTCAGCCAAGAGACCCAGTACTTC
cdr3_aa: CASSLARGGLSQETQYF

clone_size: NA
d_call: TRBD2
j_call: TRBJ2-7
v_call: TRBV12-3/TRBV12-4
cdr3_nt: TGTGCCAGCACTGCCGGGACTAGCGGGAGGCCACCTTCCTACGAGCAGTACTTC
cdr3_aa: CASTAGTSGRPPSYEQYF

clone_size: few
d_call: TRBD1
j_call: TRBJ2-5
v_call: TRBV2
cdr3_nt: TGTGCCAGCCTCAGGGACAGGGGGACGGAGACCCAGTACTTC
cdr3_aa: CASLRDRGTETQYF

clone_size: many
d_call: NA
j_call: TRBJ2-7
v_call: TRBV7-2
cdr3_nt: TGTGCCAGCAGCTTCCGGAGCGGAGGAGGTGGCTACGAGCAGTACTTC
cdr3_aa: CASSFRSGGGGYEQYF

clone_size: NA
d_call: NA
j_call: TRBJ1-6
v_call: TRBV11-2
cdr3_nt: TGTGCCAGCAGCCCCACTTCGACAGAGCCTAATTCACCCCTCCACTTT
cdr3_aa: CASSPTSTEPNSPLHF

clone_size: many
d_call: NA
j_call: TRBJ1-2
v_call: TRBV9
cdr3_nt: TGTGCCAGCAGCTCCTCCGGGACAATCTATGGCTACACCTTC
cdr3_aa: CASSSSGTIYGYTF

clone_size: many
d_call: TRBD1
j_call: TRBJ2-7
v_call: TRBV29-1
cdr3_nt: TGCAGCGTCGCTTTGGGACAGGGAGGGGAGCAGTACTTC
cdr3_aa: CSVALGQGGEQYF

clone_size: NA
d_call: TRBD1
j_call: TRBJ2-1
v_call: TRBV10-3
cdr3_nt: TGTGCCATCAGTGGCAGGCTAACGGGACAGGACAATGAGCAGTTCTTC
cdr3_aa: CAISGRLTGQDNEQFF

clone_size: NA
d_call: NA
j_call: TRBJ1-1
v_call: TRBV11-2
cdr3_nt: TGTGACCCCCAGATCGCTGAAGCTTTCTTT
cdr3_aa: CDPQIAEAFF

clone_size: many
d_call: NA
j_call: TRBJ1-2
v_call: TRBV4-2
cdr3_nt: TGTGCCAGCAGCCAAGAGCCAGAGTATGGCTACACCTTC
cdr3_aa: CASSQEPEYGYTF

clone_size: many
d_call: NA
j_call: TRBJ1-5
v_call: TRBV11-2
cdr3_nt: TGTGCCAGCAGCCCTAGGGACGGCAATCAGCCCCAGCATTTT
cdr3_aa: CASSPRDGNQPQHF

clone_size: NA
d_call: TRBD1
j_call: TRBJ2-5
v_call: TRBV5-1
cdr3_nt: TGCGCCAGCAGCGGACAGACAGGGGGTGGGTCGCAAGAGGCCCAGTACTTC
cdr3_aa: CASSGQTGGGSQEAQYF

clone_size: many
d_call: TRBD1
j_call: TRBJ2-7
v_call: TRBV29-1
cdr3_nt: TGCAGCGTTGAATCCCGAGAACCCGGACAGGCGAGCTCCTACGAGCAGTACTTC
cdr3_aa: CSVESREPGQASSYEQYF

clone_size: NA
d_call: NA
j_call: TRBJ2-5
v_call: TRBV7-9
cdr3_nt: TGTGCCAGCAGATTAGCGAGGGGCGGCGAGACCCAGTACTTC
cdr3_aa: CASRLARGGETQYF

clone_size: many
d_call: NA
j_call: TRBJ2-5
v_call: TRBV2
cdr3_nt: TGTGCCAGCAGTGAGTTTGGGTACCAAGAGACCCAGTACTTC
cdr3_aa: CASSEFGYQETQYF